The 17 T cell receptor beta chains below all came from one sample that was sequenced in a study of blood T cell repertoires in COVID-19. Measured with immunoSEQ multiplex PCR; TCRdb has only the in-frame clones, and not every one. The data show around 250,000 clones, around 85% seen once. Material: PBMCs or T cells enriched from blood (not recorded which). The receptors derive from a woman between 45 and 60 years old who had recovered from COVID-19.

The chain carries TRBV5-4 and TRBJ2-3; 8 positions match TRBD1. The V and J ends lost 4 bases and 6 bases, in that order; junction bases with no gene match: 10. The CDR3 sequence is 15 residues long. The germline CDR1 and CDR2 sequences are SGHNT and YYREEE (reference sequence). CDR3 nucleotides: TGTGCCAGCAGCCTGCAGGGGGCGAGTAGGGATACGCAGTATTTT. Its translation is CASSLQGASRDTQYF.

The V call is TRBV7-2, the J call TRBJ2-3; D is possibly TRBD2 (6 bases). There are 14 residues in the CDR3. V was shortened by 5 bases and J by 1 base, with 10 bases between the two germline ends. Germline V lookup: CDR1 SGHTA, CDR2 FQGNSA. The CDR3 coding sequence is TGTGCCAGCAGCGAGACTAGAGGCACAGATACGCAGTATTTT. Translating it yields CASSETRGTDTQYF.

V gene TRBV6-2 or TRBV6-3 combines with J gene TRBJ1-5, with TRBD1 matching 9 bases. V lost 4 bases and J lost 2; bases outside the gene matches: 9. Germline V CDR1 and CDR2: MNHEY, SVGEGT. This CDR3 region has 17 residues. The CDR3 spells CASSWDPGQGGNQPQHF. The CDR3 nucleotides read TGTGCCAGCAGTTGGGATCCGGGACAGGGTGGCAATCAGCCCCAGCATTTT.

The rearrangement uses TRBV9 and TRBJ2-1; D perhaps matches TRBD2 (5 bases). Germline assignment: CDR1 SGDLS and CDR2 YYNGEE. The CDR3 totals 14 residues. V was trimmed by 3 bases and J by 0 bases, leaving 7 bases between them. Written as DNA, the CDR3 is TGTGCCAGCAGCGAGGACTTCTCCTACAATGAGCAGTTCTTC. It encodes CASSEDFSYNEQFF.

The CDR3 sequence is CASSNRGSGNTIYF. The CDR3 region has the DNA TGTGCCAGCTCAAATAGAGGATCTGGAAACACCATATATTTT. The V gene is TRBV18, the J gene TRBJ1-3; no clear D gene. Germline V gene sequence: CDR1 KGHSH, CDR2 LQKENI. V was cut by 5 bases and J by 1 base, with 9 bases left in between. The CDR3 consists of 14 residues. Full variable domain (outside the CDR3, taken from reference TRBV18 and TRBJ1-3): NAGVMQNPRHLVRRRGQEARLRCSPMKGHSHVYWYRQLPEEGLKFMVYLQKENIIDESGMPKERFSAEFPKEGPSILRIQQVVRGDSAAYFCASSNRGSGNTIYFGEGSWLTVV.

This chain uses TRBV13 with TRBJ2-7, with a weak D call TRBD2 (5 bases). The length of the CDR3 is 14 residues. The ends were cut back, 8 bases at V and 0 bases at J, with 14 bases in the middle. Germline values: CDR1 PRHDT, CDR2 FYEKMQ (reference sequence). The DNA for the CDR3 is TGTGCCAGCCGCCGGCTGAGCGGCTCCTACGAGCAGTACTTC. Its protein product is CASRRLSGSYEQYF.

V is TRBV28 and J is TRBJ2-5, with D possibly matching TRBD1 (6 bases). Trimming pared 5 bases from V and 5 bases from J, leaving 12 bases between. Germline CDR1 MDHEN, CDR2 SYDVKM. This CDR3 is 13 amino acids long. The CDR3: CASSLTGLETQYF. For the CDR3, the DNA is TGTGCCAGCAGTCTCACAGGGTTGGAGACCCAGTACTTC.

J is TRBJ2-3 and V is TRBV3-1 (or the pseudogene TRBV3-2), with unresolved D. Germline V gene data show CDR1 as LGHDT and CDR2 as YNNKEL (reference sequence). Trimming removed 5 bases from V and 6 bases from J, with 18 bases in between. This CDR3 spans 15 amino acids. The DNA for the CDR3 is TGTGCCAGCAGCGTGAACGGTCCCATGATTGATACGCAGTATTTT. Amino acid sequence: CASSVNGPMIDTQYF.

The CDR3 loop is CASIPRRGRTGELFF. DNA of the CDR3: TGTGCCAGCATCCCGAGGAGGGGAAGGACCGGGGAGCTGTTTTTT. This chain joins TRBV6-5 and TRBJ2-2, with D possibly TRBD2 on 6 matching bases. This CDR3 comprises 15 residues. V was trimmed by 7 bases and J by 5 bases, leaving 17 bases between them. Germline V CDR1 and CDR2: MNHEY, SVGAGI.

The chain joins TRBV4-1 to TRBJ2-1; possibly TRBD2 for D (5 bases). CDR3 length: 13 amino acids. V was shortened by 0 bases and J by 12 bases, with 12 bases between the two germline ends. The germline V gene encodes CDR1 MGHRA and CDR2 YSYEKL. The CDR3, as DNA: TGCGCCAGCAGCCAAGATGGAAGGACTTGGCAGTTCTTC. Residues: CASSQDGRTWQFF.

This chain joins TRBV28 and TRBJ1-4; TRBD1 aligns across 12 bases. Losses at the gene ends were 6 bases for V and 8 bases for J; bases not matched to a gene: 13. The germline CDR1 and CDR2 sequences are MDHEN and SYDVKM. The CDR3 runs 17 residues. In DNA, the CDR3 is TGTGCCAGCAGCCCCTCACCGGGACAGGGGGCCAACGAAAAACTGTTTTTT. Residues: CASSPSPGQGANEKLFF.

The rearrangement links TRBV19 to TRBJ1-4; possible D gene TRBD1, 6 bases. The V end lost 6 bases, the J end lost 3 bases, and 14 bases lay between the germline ends. The germline gives CDR1 LNHDA, CDR2 SQIVND (reference sequence). CDR3 length: 15 residues. CDR3 sequence (DNA): TGTGCCAGTAGCCTACAGGGTTTCCCTAATGAAAAACTGTTTTTT. Translating it yields CASSLQGFPNEKLFF.

The rearrangement joins TRBV2 to TRBJ2-7, with 13 bases that match TRBD2. Germline CDR1 is SNHLY and CDR2 is FYNNEI. The CDR3 is 14 amino acids. Losses at the gene ends were 7 bases for V and 3 bases for J; bases not matched to a gene: 3. CDR3 in amino acids: CASTRLAGGYEQYF. The CDR3 region has the DNA TGTGCCAGCACCCGACTAGCGGGAGGCTACGAGCAGTACTTC.

This CDR3 is CASSKGAPGLLTEAFF. The CDR3, as DNA: TGTGCCAGCAGCAAGGGGGCGCCGGGGCTGCTGACTGAAGCTTTCTTT. This chain uses TRBV6-2 or TRBV6-3 with TRBJ1-1; 7 bases are a match to TRBD1. V lost 6 bases to trimming and J lost 5 bases; unmatched junction nucleotides: 15. Germline V CDR1 and CDR2: MNHEY, SVGEGT. CDR3 size: 16 residues.

The V call is TRBV20-1, the J call TRBJ1-2; maybe TRBD1 (6 bases). CDR3 length: 11 amino acids. The ends were cut back, 7 bases at V and 5 bases at J, with 11 bases in the middle. The V gene's germline CDR1 is DFQATT and CDR2 SNEGSKA (reference sequence). The CDR3 nucleotides read TGCAGTGGTGACAGGAGGTATGGCTACACCTTC. It encodes CSGDRRYGYTF.

This chain connects TRBV11-2 to TRBJ1-2; weak D call: TRBD1 (6 bases). The CDR3 runs to 13 residues. The germline gives CDR1 SGHAT, CDR2 FQNNGV. The V end was cut by 8 bases, the J end by 8 bases, with 18 bases between. The CDR3 loop reads CASGPQGFRGYTF. CDR3 coding DNA: TGTGCCAGCGGGCCACAGGGTTTTAGAGGCTACACCTTC.

This clone showed up just a few times. V is TRBV6-1 and J is TRBJ1-5; D ambiguous. The CDR3 loop spans 12 amino acids. V dropped 2 bases and J dropped 6 bases, with 5 bases sitting between them. Germline CDR1 and CDR2: MNHNS and SASEGT. For the CDR3, the DNA is TGTGCCAGCAGTGAAATTCGTCAGCCCCAGCATTTT. This codes for CASSEIRQPQHF.